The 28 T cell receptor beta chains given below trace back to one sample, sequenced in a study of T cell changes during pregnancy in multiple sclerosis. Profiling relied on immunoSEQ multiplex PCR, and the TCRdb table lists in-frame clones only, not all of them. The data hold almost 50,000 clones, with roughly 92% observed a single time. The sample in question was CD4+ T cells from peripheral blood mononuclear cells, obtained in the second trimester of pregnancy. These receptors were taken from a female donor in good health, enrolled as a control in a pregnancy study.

The CDR3 reads CASSPGGGARNYGYTF. CDR3 DNA: TGTGCCAGCAGCCCCGGAGGGGGGGCCCGTAACTATGGCTACACCTTC. The chain combines TRBV7-3 with TRBJ1-2, with a weak D call TRBD1 (6 bases). The CDR3 extends over 16 amino acids. V dropped 5 bases and J dropped 1 base, with 17 bases sitting between them. The germline V gene has CDR1 SGHTA and CDR2 FQGTGA.

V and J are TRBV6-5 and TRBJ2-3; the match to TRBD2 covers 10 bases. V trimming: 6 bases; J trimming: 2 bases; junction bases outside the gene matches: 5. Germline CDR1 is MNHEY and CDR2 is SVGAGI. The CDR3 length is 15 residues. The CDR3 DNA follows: TGTGCCAGCAGGGTCAGCGGGGGGGACACAGATACGCAGTATTTT. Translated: CASRVSGGDTDTQYF.

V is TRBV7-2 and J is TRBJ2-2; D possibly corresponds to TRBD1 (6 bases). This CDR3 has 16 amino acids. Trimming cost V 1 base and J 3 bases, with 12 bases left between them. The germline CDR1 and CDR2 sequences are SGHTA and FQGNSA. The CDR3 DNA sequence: TGTGCCAGCAGCTTAGTCGCCAGGGGCGACACCGGGGAGCTGTTTTTT. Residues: CASSLVARGDTGELFF.

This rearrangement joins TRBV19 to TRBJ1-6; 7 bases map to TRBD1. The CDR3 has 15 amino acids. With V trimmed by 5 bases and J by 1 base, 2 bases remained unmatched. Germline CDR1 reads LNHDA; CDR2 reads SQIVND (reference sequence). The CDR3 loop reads CASSSDRSYNSPLHF. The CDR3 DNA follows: TGTGCCAGTAGTTCGGACAGGTCCTATAATTCACCCCTCCACTTT. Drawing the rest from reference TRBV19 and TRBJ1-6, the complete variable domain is DGGITQSPKYLFRKEGQNVTLSCEQNLNHDAMYWYRQDPGQGLRLIYYSQIVNDFQKGDIAEGYSVSREKKESFPLTVTSAQKNPTAFYLCASSSDRSYNSPLHFGNGTRLTVT.

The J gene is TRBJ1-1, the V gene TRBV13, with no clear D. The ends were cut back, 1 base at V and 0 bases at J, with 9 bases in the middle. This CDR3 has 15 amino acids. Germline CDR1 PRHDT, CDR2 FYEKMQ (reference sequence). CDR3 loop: CASSLVNSMNTEAFF. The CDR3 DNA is TGTGCCAGCAGCTTAGTGAACTCCATGAACACTGAAGCTTTCTTT.

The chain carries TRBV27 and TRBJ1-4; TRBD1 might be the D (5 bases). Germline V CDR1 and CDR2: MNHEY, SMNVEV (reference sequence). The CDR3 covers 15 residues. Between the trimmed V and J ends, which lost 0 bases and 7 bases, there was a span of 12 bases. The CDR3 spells CASSLSQGSGEKLFF. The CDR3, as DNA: TGTGCCAGCAGTTTATCGCAGGGATCGGGTGAAAAACTGTTTTTT.

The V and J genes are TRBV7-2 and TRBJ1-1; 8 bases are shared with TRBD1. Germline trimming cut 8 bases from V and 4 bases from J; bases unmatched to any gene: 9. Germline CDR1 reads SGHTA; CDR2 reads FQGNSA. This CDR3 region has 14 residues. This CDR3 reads CASLRQGTFTEAFF. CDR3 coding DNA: TGTGCCAGCTTGAGACAGGGGACTTTCACTGAAGCTTTCTTT.

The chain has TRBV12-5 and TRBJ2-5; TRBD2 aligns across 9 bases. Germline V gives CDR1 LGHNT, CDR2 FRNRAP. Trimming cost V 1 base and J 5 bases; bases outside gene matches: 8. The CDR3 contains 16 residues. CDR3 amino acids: CASGLAGGGAGETQYF. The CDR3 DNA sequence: TGTGCTAGTGGTTTGGCGGGCGGGGGGGCCGGTGAGACCCAGTACTTC.

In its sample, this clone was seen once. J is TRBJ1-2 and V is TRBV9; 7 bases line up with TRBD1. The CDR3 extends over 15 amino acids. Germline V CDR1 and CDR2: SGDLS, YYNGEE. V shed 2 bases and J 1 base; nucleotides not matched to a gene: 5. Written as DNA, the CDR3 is TGTGCCAGCAGCGTTGGGACAGATTTTAACTATGGCTACACCTTC. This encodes CASSVGTDFNYGYTF.

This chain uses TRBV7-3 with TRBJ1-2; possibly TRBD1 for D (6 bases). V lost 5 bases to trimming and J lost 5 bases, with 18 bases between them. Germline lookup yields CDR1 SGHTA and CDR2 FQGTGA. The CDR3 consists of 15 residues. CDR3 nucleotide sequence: TGTGCCAGCAGCCCCAGCTTGGACAGAAATTATGGCTACACCTTC. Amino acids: CASSPSLDRNYGYTF.

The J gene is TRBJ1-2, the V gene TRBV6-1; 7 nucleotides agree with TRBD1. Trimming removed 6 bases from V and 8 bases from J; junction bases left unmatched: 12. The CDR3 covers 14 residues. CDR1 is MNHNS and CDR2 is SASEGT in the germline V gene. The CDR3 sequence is CASRDNLRGLGYTF. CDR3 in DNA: TGTGCCAGCAGGGACAATTTAAGGGGGCTGGGCTACACCTTC.

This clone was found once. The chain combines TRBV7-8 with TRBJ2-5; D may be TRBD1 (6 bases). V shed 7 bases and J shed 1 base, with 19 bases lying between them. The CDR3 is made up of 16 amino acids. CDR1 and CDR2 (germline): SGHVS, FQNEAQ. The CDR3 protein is CASTKRRDTFQETQYF. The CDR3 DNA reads TGTGCCAGCACCAAGAGAAGGGACACCTTCCAAGAGACCCAGTACTTC.

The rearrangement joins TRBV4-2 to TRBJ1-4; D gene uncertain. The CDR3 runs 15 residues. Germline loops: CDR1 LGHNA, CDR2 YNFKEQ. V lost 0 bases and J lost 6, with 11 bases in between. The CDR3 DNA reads TGTGCCAGCAGCCAAGAAAGGAGAAAAGATGAAAAACTGTTTTTT. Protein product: CASSQERRKDEKLFF.

The CDR3 sequence is CAWRRAGRDIYGYTF. CDR3 sequence (DNA): TGTGCCTGGAGAAGGGCAGGGAGGGATATTTATGGCTACACCTTC. The rearrangement joins TRBV30 to TRBJ1-2, with D maybe TRBD1 (5 bases). Germline V gene data show CDR1 as GTSNPN and CDR2 as SVGIG (reference sequence). This CDR3 spans 15 amino acids. V was shortened by 3 bases and J by 5 bases, with 19 bases between the two germline ends.

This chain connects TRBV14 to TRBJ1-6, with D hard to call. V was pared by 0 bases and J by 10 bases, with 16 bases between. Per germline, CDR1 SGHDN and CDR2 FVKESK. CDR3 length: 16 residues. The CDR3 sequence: CASSQERGLLDSPLHF. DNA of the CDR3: TGTGCCAGCAGCCAAGAAAGAGGGCTACTGGACTCACCCCTCCACTTT.

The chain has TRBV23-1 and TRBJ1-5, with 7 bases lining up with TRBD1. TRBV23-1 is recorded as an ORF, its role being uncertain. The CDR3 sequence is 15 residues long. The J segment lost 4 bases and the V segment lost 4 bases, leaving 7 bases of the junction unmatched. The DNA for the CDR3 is TGCGCCAGCAGTCGGGGACAGAGGCGTAATCAGCCCCAGCATTTT. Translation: CASSRGQRRNQPQHF.

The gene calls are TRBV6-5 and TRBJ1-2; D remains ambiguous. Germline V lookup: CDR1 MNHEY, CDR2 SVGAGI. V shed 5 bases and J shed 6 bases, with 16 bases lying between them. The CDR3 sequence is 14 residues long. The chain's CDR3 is CASSPEGFHDGYTF. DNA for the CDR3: TGTGCCAGCAGTCCGGAGGGCTTCCACGATGGCTACACCTTC.

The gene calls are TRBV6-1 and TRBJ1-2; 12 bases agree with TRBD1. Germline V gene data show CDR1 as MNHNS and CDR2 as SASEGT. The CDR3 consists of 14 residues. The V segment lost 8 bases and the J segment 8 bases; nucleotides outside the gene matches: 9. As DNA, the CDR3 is TGTGCCAGCCGGGGACAGGGGGCTGCTATCGGCTACACCTTC. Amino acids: CASRGQGAAIGYTF.

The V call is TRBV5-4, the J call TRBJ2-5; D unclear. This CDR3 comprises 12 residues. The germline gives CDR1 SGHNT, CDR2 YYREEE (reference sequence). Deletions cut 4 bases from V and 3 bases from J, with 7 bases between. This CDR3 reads CASSTEEETQYF. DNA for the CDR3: TGTGCCAGCAGCACAGAAGAAGAGACCCAGTACTTC.

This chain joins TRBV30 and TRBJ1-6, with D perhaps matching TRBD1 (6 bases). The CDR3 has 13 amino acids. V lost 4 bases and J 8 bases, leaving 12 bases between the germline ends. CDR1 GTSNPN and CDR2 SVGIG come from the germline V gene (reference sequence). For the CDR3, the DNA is TGTGCCTGGACCCCAGGGGCGGATTCACCCCTCCACTTT. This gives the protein CAWTPGADSPLHF.

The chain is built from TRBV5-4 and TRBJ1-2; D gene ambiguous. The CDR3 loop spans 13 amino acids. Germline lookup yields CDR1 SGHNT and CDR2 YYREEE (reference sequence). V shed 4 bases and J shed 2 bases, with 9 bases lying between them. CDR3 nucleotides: TGTGCCAGCAGCAGCAGCGAGAACTATGGCTACACCTTC. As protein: CASSSSENYGYTF.

CDR3 in amino acids: CASSSDRPYEKLFF. The CDR3 nucleotides read TGTGCCAGCAGCTCCGACAGGCCCTATGAAAAACTGTTTTTT. The V call is TRBV6-6, the J call TRBJ1-4; possible D gene TRBD1, 6 bases. This CDR3 is 14 amino acids long. V lost 6 bases to trimming and J lost 6 bases, with 14 bases between them. Germline V gives CDR1 MNHNY, CDR2 SVGAGI (reference sequence).

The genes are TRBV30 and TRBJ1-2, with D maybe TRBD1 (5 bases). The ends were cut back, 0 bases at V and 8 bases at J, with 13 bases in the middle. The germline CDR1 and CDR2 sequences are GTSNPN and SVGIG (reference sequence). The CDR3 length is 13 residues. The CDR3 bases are TGTGCCTGGAGTGTGAGAACTAAGGGGGGCTACACCTTC. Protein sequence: CAWSVRTKGGYTF.

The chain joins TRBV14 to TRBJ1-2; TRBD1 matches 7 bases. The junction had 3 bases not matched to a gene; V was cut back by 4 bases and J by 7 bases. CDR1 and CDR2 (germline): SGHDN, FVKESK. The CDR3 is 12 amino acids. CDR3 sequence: CASSRTGVGYTF. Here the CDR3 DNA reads TGTGCCAGCAGCCGAACAGGGGTTGGCTACACCTTC.

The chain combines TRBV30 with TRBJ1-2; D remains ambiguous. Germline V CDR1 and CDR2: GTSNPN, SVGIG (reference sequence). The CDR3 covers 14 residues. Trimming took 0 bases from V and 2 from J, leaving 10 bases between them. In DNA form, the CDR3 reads TGTGCCTGGAGTGTACCAGGAAAGAACTATGGCTACACCTTC. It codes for CAWSVPGKNYGYTF.

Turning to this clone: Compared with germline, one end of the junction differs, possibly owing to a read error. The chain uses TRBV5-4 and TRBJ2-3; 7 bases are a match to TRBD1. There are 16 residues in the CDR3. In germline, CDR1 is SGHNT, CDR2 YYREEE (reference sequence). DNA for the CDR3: TGTGCCAGCAGGTTGGGACAGAGTCCTAGCACAGATACGCAGTATTTT. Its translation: CASRLGQSPSTDTQYF.

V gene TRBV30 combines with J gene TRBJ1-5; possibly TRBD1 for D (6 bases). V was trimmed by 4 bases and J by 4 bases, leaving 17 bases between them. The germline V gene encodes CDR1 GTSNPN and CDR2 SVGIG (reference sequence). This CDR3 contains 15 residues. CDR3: CAWNEQGVRNQPQHF. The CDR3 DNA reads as TGTGCCTGGAATGAACAGGGAGTTAGGAATCAGCCCCAGCATTTT.

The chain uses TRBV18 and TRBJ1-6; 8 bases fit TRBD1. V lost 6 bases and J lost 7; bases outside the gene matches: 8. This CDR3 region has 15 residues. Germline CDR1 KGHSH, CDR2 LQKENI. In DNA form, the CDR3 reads TGTGCCAGCTCTGAGACAGGGGCCCACAATTCACCCCTCCACTTT. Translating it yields CASSETGAHNSPLHF.